Below are 17 T cell receptor beta chains sequenced from a single sample in a study of beta chain features in type 1 diabetes. The study reverse transcribed the entire isolated RNA, so it sequenced expressed TCRB transcripts. Clones were read by immunoSEQ multiplex PCR, and TCRdb kept only the in-frame ones, dropping some. The sample comprises just over 600,000 clones, about 14% of which are singletons, and more than 0.08% rests with the top ten. The sequencing sample was made of naive CD4+ T cells from blood. These receptors originate from a man aged 18-30 years in good health.

In regard to this clone: Its ends do not fully match the called genes, so a read error is possible. Distinct nucleotide sequences in the sample also encode this CDR3. CDR3 bases: TGTGCCAGCAGCGTAGGCTGGACAGGAAATCAGCCCCAGCACTTT. Translated: CASSVGWTGNQPQHF. The rearrangement uses TRBV9 and TRBJ1-5, with 7 bases that match TRBD1. The CDR3 has 15 residues. Germline V gene sequence: CDR1 SGDLS, CDR2 YYNGEE. The full variable domain, in which reference TRBV9 and TRBJ1-5 provide the parts outside the CDR3, is DSGVTQTPKHLITATGQRVTLRCSPRSGDLSVYWYQQSLDQGLQFLIQYYNGEERAKGNILERFSAQQFPDLHSELNLSSLELGDSALYFCASSVGWTGNQPQHFGDGTRLSIL.

This sequence joins TRBV5-4 and TRBJ2-2; the D is unclear. With 0 bases removed from V and 4 bases from J, the gap between germline ends came to 7 bases. Germline V gives CDR1 SGHNT, CDR2 YYREEE (reference sequence). This CDR3 is 14 amino acids long. This chain's CDR3 is CASSLELGTGELFF. The CDR3 nucleotides are TGTGCCAGCAGCTTGGAACTGGGCACCGGGGAGCTGTTTTTT.

The DNA of the CDR3 is TGTGCCAGCAGCTTAAGGCGGCTAGCGGGTTATACGCAGTATTTT. It translates to CASSLRRLAGYTQYF. The chain links TRBV11-1 to TRBJ2-3, with 8 bases matching TRBD2. Trimming cost V 2 bases and J 7 bases; bases outside gene matches: 8. Looked up from germline, CDR1 is SGHAT and CDR2 is FQDESV (reference sequence). The CDR3 covers 15 residues.

The chain couples TRBV7-6 to TRBJ2-7; 9 bases are shared with TRBD1. Losses at the gene ends were 5 bases for V and 6 bases for J; bases not matched to a gene: 17. The CDR3 has 17 amino acids. In germline, CDR1 is SGHVS, CDR2 FNYEAQ. The CDR3: CASSPWPLRDRDSEQYF. The CDR3 bases are TGTGCCAGCAGCCCTTGGCCCCTCCGGGACAGGGACTCCGAGCAGTACTTC. Combining the CDR3 with reference TRBV7-6 and TRBJ2-7 gives the whole variable domain GAGVSQSPRYKVTKRGQDVALRCDPISGHVSLYWYRQALGQGPEFLTYFNYEAQQDKSGLPNDRFSAERPEGSISTLTIQRTEQRDSAMYRCASSPWPLRDRDSEQYFGPGTRLTVT.

The rearrangement links TRBV6-1 to TRBJ1-2, with TRBD1 identical over 7 bases. Trimming cost V 0 bases and J 4 bases; bases outside gene matches: 8. The CDR3 totals 16 residues. From germline, CDR1 is MNHNS and CDR2 SASEGT. CDR3 nucleotide sequence: TGTGCCAGCAGTGAAGCCCGGGGACAGCGGATCTATGGCTACACCTTC. Encoded protein: CASSEARGQRIYGYTF.

This clone showed up just a few times. The rearrangement links TRBV7-9 to TRBJ1-3; no reliable D call. Germline V lookup: CDR1 SEHNR, CDR2 FQNEAQ (reference sequence). The V end was cut by 2 bases, the J end by 4 bases, with 9 bases between. The CDR3 spans 14 residues. The CDR3 loop reads CASSLHTGGNTIYF. CDR3 bases: TGTGCCAGCAGCTTACACACGGGCGGAAACACCATATATTTT.

This chain uses TRBV5-4 with TRBJ2-2, with unresolved D. Trimming shortened V by 0 bases and J by 7 bases, and 4 bases separated the two germline ends. Germline loops: CDR1 SGHNT, CDR2 YYREEE (reference sequence). The CDR3 is 12 residues long. The CDR3 region is CASSLVVGELFF. The CDR3 DNA is TGTGCCAGCAGCTTGGTCGTCGGGGAGCTGTTTTTT.

The V call is TRBV5-4, the J call TRBJ2-3; unclear D gene. There are 14 residues in the CDR3. Trimming stripped 0 bases from V and 0 bases from J, with 5 bases between. CDR1 is SGHNT, CDR2 YYREEE, per germline (reference sequence). The CDR3 DNA reads TGTGCCAGCAGCTTGGTCGTCAGCACAGATACGCAGTATTTT. Protein product: CASSLVVSTDTQYF. Filled out from reference TRBV5-4 and TRBJ2-3, the complete variable domain reads ETGVTQSPTHLIKTRGQQVTLRCSSQSGHNTVSWYQQALGQGPQFIFQYYREEENGRGNFPPRFSGLQFPNYSSELNVNALELDDSALYLCASSLVVSTDTQYFGPGTRLTVL.

This chain links TRBV11-2 with TRBJ2-1; 10 bases align to TRBD2. The CDR3 is 13 amino acids. In germline, CDR1 is SGHAT, CDR2 FQNNGV. The V segment lost 3 bases and the J segment 12 bases; nucleotides outside the gene matches: 5. The CDR3 sequence: CASSFPERGGQFF. The CDR3 DNA reads as TGTGCCAGCAGCTTCCCCGAGCGGGGGGGGCAGTTCTTC.

The chain carries TRBV7-2 and TRBJ2-3; no clear D gene. The germline gives CDR1 SGHTA, CDR2 FQGNSA. V was cut by 5 bases and J by 4 bases, with 13 bases left in between. This CDR3 contains 14 residues. The chain's CDR3 is CASSPPSSPDTQYF. Here the CDR3 DNA reads TGTGCCAGCAGCCCCCCTTCATCTCCAGATACGCAGTATTTT.

This clone was observed once. The V gene is TRBV5-1, the J gene TRBJ1-1, with D perhaps matching TRBD1 (6 bases). The CDR3 spans 13 residues. CDR1 and CDR2 (germline): SGHRS, YFSETQ. The V and J ends lost 4 bases and 9 bases respectively, with 16 bases between them. CDR3: CASSPNQGIQAFF. The CDR3 nucleotides are TGCGCCAGCAGCCCGAATCAGGGGATCCAAGCTTTCTTT.

V is TRBV19 and J is TRBJ1-2; D perhaps matches TRBD1 (5 bases). This CDR3 comprises 13 residues. Trimming pared 6 bases from V and 6 bases from J, leaving 14 bases between. Per the germline V gene, CDR1 is LNHDA and CDR2 is SQIVND (reference sequence). In DNA, the CDR3 is TGTGCCAGTAGCTTCAGGGATGGGAATGGCTACACCTTC. This gives the protein CASSFRDGNGYTF.

This clone has just a few counts. The V call is TRBV7-9, the J call TRBJ2-2; tentatively, D is TRBD1 (5 bases). The germline V and J ends were trimmed by 4 bases and 4 bases, with 16 bases remaining between them. The length of the CDR3 is 16 residues. CDR1 and CDR2 from the germline V gene are SEHNR and FQNEAQ (reference sequence). CDR3 nucleotides: TGTGCCAGCAGCTCCCTTCGACAGACCGCCACCGGGGAGCTGTTTTTT. It codes for CASSSLRQTATGELFF.

This clone was counted a few times. The chain is built from TRBV9 and TRBJ1-4, with unresolved D. The germline CDR1 and CDR2 sequences are SGDLS and YYNGEE. V dropped 0 bases and J dropped 3 bases, with 9 bases sitting between them. The CDR3 runs to 15 residues. DNA of the CDR3: TGTGCCAGCAGCGTAGAGGGATGGGCTAATGAAAAACTGTTTTTT. Residues: CASSVEGWANEKLFF.

This sequence joins TRBV5-8 and TRBJ2-3, with 9 bases lining up with TRBD1. The J segment lost 4 bases and the V segment lost 4 bases, leaving 10 bases of the junction unmatched. Germline V lookup: CDR1 SGHTS, CDR2 YDEGEE. CDR3 size: 16 residues. CDR3 residues: CASSPGTGSGADTQYF. The CDR3 nucleotides are TGTGCCAGCAGCCCCGGGACAGGGAGTGGTGCAGATACGCAGTATTTT. Variable domain in full (rest from reference TRBV5-8 and TRBJ2-3): EAGVTQSPTHLIKTRGQQATLRCSPISGHTSVYWYQQALGLGLQFLLWYDEGEERNRGNFPPRFSGRQFPNYSSELNVNALELEDSALYLCASSPGTGSGADTQYFGPGTRLTVL.

The chain couples TRBV18 to TRBJ1-2; possibly TRBD1 for D (6 bases). The CDR3 sequence is 12 residues long. Per germline, CDR1 KGHSH and CDR2 LQKENI. V was cut by 3 bases and J by 8 bases, with 10 bases left in between. The CDR3 loop is CASSPDRYGYTF. In DNA, the CDR3 is TGTGCCAGCTCACCGGACAGATACGGCTACACCTTC.

The rearrangement links TRBV10-3 to TRBJ1-5; D is undetermined. This CDR3 has 13 amino acids. V was trimmed by 7 bases and J by 4 bases, leaving 11 bases between them. CDR1 is ENHRY and CDR2 is SYGVKD in the germline V gene. The CDR3 protein is CAITPDINQPQHF. In DNA, the CDR3 is TGTGCCATCACCCCGGATATAAATCAGCCCCAGCATTTT.